Listed below are T cell receptor beta chains from one sample, sequenced in a study of blood T cell repertoires in COVID-19. This table comes from immunoSEQ multiplex PCR, and its TCRdb copy is limited to in-frame clones, with some not included. The repertoire consists of approximately 170,000 clones, with roughly four fifths occurring once and the leading ten covering roughly 12%. The specimen was peripheral blood. The receptor set was obtained from a woman in her forties or fifties with acute or convalescent COVID-19. Both conserved end residues are part of each CDR3. The D gene is left open where the match is weak. Expanded clones are given a class, and other clones once, few, many or no size at all.

D gene	J gene	V gene	clone size	CDR3 DNA	CDR3 protein
TRBD2	TRBJ2-1	TRBV19	few	TGTGCCAGTAGTTTACTCGGGACTAGCGGGAACGGGGAGCAGTTCTTC	CASSLLGTSGNGEQFF
NA	TRBJ1-1	TRBV9	few	TGTGCCAGCAGCGTAGGGCCTACAGGACCTAAGGAAGCTTTCTTT	CASSVGPTGPKEAFF
NA	TRBJ1-4	TRBV28	NA	TGTGCCAGCAGTTTACAGGGTCGCGATGAAAAACTGTTTTTT	CASSLQGRDEKLFF
NA	TRBJ2-2	TRBV12-5	NA	TGTGCTAGTGGTTTATTGGGGGCGGGCGGGGAGCTGTTTTTT	CASGLLGAGGELFF
NA	TRBJ1-3	TRBV5-6	NA	TGTGCCAGCAGCACCTACGGCTCTGGAAACACCATATATTTT	CASSTYGSGNTIYF
TRBD1	TRBJ1-3	TRBV5-8	few	TGTGCCAGCAGCTTAAGGGGGCCTGGAAACACCATATATTTT	CASSLRGPGNTIYF
NA	TRBJ2-7	TRBV5-5	NA	TGTGCCAGCAGCTTTGTCCCAGGCACCGCCTACGAGCAGTACTTC	CASSFVPGTAYEQYF
NA	TRBJ2-7	TRBV20-1	NA	TGCAGTGCTAGTATCGGAGGAAACGAGCAGTACTTC	CSASIGGNEQYF
NA	TRBJ2-2	TRBV4-1	NA	TGCGCCAGCAGCCACGGACTGAACACCGGGGAGCTGTTTTTT	CASSHGLNTGELFF
NA	TRBJ2-1	TRBV5-1	NA	TGCGCCAGCAGCTTGGGGACAGTCAATGAGCAGTTCTTC	CASSLGTVNEQFF
TRBD1	TRBJ1-3	TRBV7-9	NA	TGTGCCAGCATACAACCTGGGACAGGGGCTGGAAACACCATATATTTT	CASIQPGTGAGNTIYF
TRBD1	TRBJ2-1	TRBV10-3	NA	TGTGCCATCAGTGAGTTGGGACAGGGTAGTTCCTACAATGAGCAGTTCTTC	CAISELGQGSSYNEQFF
TRBD2	TRBJ2-1	TRBV6-2/TRBV6-3	many	TGTGCCAGCAGTAGCGCGCCGGGACTAGCGGGCAATGAGCAGTTCTTC	CASSSAPGLAGNEQFF
TRBD1	TRBJ1-5	TRBV10-1	NA	TGCGCCAGCAGTGACCCCCGGTCGAGACAGGGTGTTTTCGGTCAGCCCCAGCATTTT	CASSDPRSRQGVFGQPQHF
TRBD1	TRBJ2-1	TRBV7-8	NA	TGTGCCAGCAGCTTATTCCAGGGACAGGGTGACAATGAGCAGTTCTTC	CASSLFQGQGDNEQFF
TRBD1	TRBJ1-1	TRBV18	NA	TGTGCCAGCACAGGGACAGTGAACACTGAAGCTTTCTTT	CASTGTVNTEAFF
TRBD1	TRBJ2-7	TRBV27	NA	TGTGCCAGCAGTTTATTCCCTGGACAGGGGGGCTACGAGCAGTACTTC	CASSLFPGQGGYEQYF
TRBD1	TRBJ1-2	TRBV19	NA	TGTGCCAGTAGTACCCGACAGGGGGAGGCTGGCTACACCTTC	CASSTRQGEAGYTF
NA	TRBJ2-1	TRBV18	NA	TGTGCCAGCTCACCACAACAGGTGAACTCCTACAATGAGCAGTTCTTC	CASSPQQVNSYNEQFF
TRBD1	TRBJ2-3	TRBV19	NA	TGTGCCAGTAGTAGGGACAGGGGGAGCACAGATACGCAGTATTTT	CASSRDRGSTDTQYF
TRBD2	TRBJ2-1	TRBV27	NA	TGTGCCTCCACCAGGTGGGGGGGAAAGTACAATGAGCAGTTCTTC	CASTRWGGKYNEQFF
NA	TRBJ1-2	TRBV3-1/TRBV3-2	NA	TGTGCCAGCAGCCAAGACTGGAGAGGAGGCTACACCTTC	CASSQDWRGGYTF
NA	TRBJ1-5	TRBV10-3	NA	TGTGCCATCAGTCAGGGAGGCCAGCCCCAGCATTTT	CAISQGGQPQHF
NA	TRBJ2-2	TRBV3-1/TRBV3-2	many	TGTGCCAGCAGCCAACCGGACAGGAGGGCCGGGGAGCTGTTTTTT	CASSQPDRRAGELFF
NA	TRBJ1-4	TRBV6-1	once	TGTGCCAGCAGTGAGTCAAGGTTCCGGGCTAATGAAAAACTGTTTTTT	CASSESRFRANEKLFF
TRBD2	TRBJ2-5	TRBV3-1/TRBV3-2	once	TGTGCCAGCAGCCGGCGGACTAGCGGAGAGACCCAGTACTTC	CASSRRTSGETQYF
NA	TRBJ1-4	TRBV3-1/TRBV3-2	NA	TGTGCCAGCACCTCTAGTGCTGAAAAACTGTTTTTT	CASTSSAEKLFF
TRBD2	TRBJ2-7	TRBV28	NA	TGTGCCAGCGGCAGGGGCGGGGGGCCCCCCTACGAGCAGTACTTC	CASGRGGGPPYEQYF
NA	TRBJ1-1	TRBV5-1	NA	TGCGCCAGCAGCTTACCTAGCGGACTCAGGGGCACTGAAGCTTTCTTT	CASSLPSGLRGTEAFF
NA	TRBJ2-1	TRBV18	NA	TGTGCCAGCTCAGGGGCTAAGCAGTCATCCTACAATGAGCAGTTCTTC	CASSGAKQSSYNEQFF
TRBD2	TRBJ2-5	TRBV11-2	NA	TGTGCCAGCAGCTTAAGCCCCTCTTTTATGGGGCGGGGAGGGGAGACCCAGTACTTC	CASSLSPSFMGRGGETQYF
NA	TRBJ1-4	TRBV6-1	NA	TGTGCCAGCAGTGAACCAGGGAATGCTAATGAAAAACTGTTTTTT	CASSEPGNANEKLFF
NA	TRBJ2-1	TRBV6-5	once	TGTGCCAGCAGGGACAGAGCTGTAGACAATGAGCAGTTCTTC	CASRDRAVDNEQFF
TRBD2	TRBJ2-7	TRBV28	few	TGTGCCAGCAGTTATGGGACTAGCGGCTACGAGCAGTACTTC	CASSYGTSGYEQYF
TRBD1	TRBJ2-1	TRBV3-1/TRBV3-2	NA	TGTGCCAGCAGCCACCGCAGGACAGGGAATTACAATGAGCAGTTCTTC	CASSHRRTGNYNEQFF
NA	TRBJ1-6	TRBV10-3	NA	TGTGCCATCAGCGGACAGTCGAATTCACCCCTCCACTTT	CAISGQSNSPLHF
TRBD1	TRBJ1-2	TRBV27	NA	TGTGCCAGCAGTTTCTCGCCCGGGGACAGGATTAACTATGGCTACACCTTC	CASSFSPGDRINYGYTF
NA	TRBJ1-1	TRBV18	NA	TGTGCCAGCTCCCCAACGAGCCGGGGGGACACTGAAGCTTTCTTT	CASSPTSRGDTEAFF
NA	TRBJ1-6	TRBV6-1	NA	TGTGCCAGCAGTGACCCCGGTCATTCACCCCTCCACTTT	CASSDPGHSPLHF
NA	TRBJ2-5	TRBV29-1	NA	TGCAGCGTTGCCGGAGGGCGAGAGACCCAGTACTTC	CSVAGGRETQYF
NA	TRBJ1-5	TRBV5-5	NA	TGTGCCAGCAGCCTCGAGGGGGGGGATCAGCCCCAGCATTTT	CASSLEGGDQPQHF
NA	TRBJ2-3	TRBV14	NA	TGTGCCAGCAGCCACGGGTATACGCAGTATTTT	CASSHGYTQYF
NA	TRBJ1-1	TRBV5-1	NA	TGCGCCAGCAGCTTTGGTGGGGCAACGCAGAACACTGAAGCTTTCTTT	CASSFGGATQNTEAFF